What follows are 15 T cell receptor beta chains derived from one specimen sequenced in a study of T cell repertoires in cytomegalovirus infection. These receptors are not linked to any known antigen. A single record per CDR3 protein comes from TCRdb applying MiXCR to the reads. Here the sample spans about 480,000 distinct CDR3 sequences, 33% being singletons. Specimen: cultured PBMCs, collected from culture after CMV antigen stimulation. Source of these receptors: a human donor in good health (CMV status not recorded). Some clones in this sample may be carry-over from other donors' samples.

This rearrangement joins TRBV20-1 to TRBJ1-5, with D unclear. There are 14 residues in the CDR3. Looked up from germline, CDR1 is DFQATT and CDR2 is SNEGSKA (reference sequence). V was clipped by 4 bases and J by 3 bases, with 13 bases between them. The DNA for the CDR3 is TGCAGTGCTAAGGCAGGAGATTACAATCAGCCCCAGCATTTT. As protein: CSAKAGDYNQPQHF.

The chain couples TRBV11-1 to TRBJ2-3, with no clear D. The CDR3 length is 13 residues. CDR1 is SGHAT, CDR2 FQDESV, per germline (reference sequence). Trimming took 7 bases from V and 6 from J, leaving 14 bases between them. CDR3 in amino acids: CASTSQVGDTQYF. The CDR3 DNA reads TGTGCCAGCACCTCCCAAGTTGGGGATACGCAGTATTTT.

The chain has TRBV12-3 or TRBV12-4 and TRBJ1-2; 8 nucleotides match TRBD1. Trimming at V came to 0 bases and at J to 4 bases, leaving 10 bases not matched to a gene. The length of the CDR3 is 17 residues. The chain's CDR3 is CASSLAIAAGGRYGYTF. The CDR3 DNA reads TGTGCCAGCAGTTTAGCTATCGCGGCAGGGGGCCGCTATGGCTACACCTTC.

V usage is TRBV24-1 and J usage is TRBJ1-1; D possibly corresponds to TRBD1 (6 bases). In germline, CDR1 is KGHDR, CDR2 SFDVKD. The CDR3 is 17 amino acids. V was pared by 7 bases and J by 5 bases, with 25 bases between. In nucleotides, the CDR3 is TGTGCCACCAGCCCAATGGAGAGACAGGCAGCTGCGACTGAAGCTTTCTTT. It specifies CATSPMERQAAATEAFF.

The chain recombines TRBV29-1 with TRBJ2-1; no clear D gene. Per germline, CDR1 SQVTM and CDR2 ANQGSEA. The CDR3 contains 13 residues. Trimming took off 3 bases at V and 7 bases at J, with 13 bases between the two ends. CDR3: CSVDPRSGNEQFF. The CDR3 coding sequence is TGCAGCGTTGACCCACGGTCCGGTAATGAGCAGTTCTTC.

This clonotype has ten or more counts. Written as DNA, the CDR3 is TGTGCCAGCACGCAACAGGTTGGACATACCTACGAGCAGTACTTC. It is translated as CASTQQVGHTYEQYF. The chain combines TRBV7-2 with TRBJ2-7, with D perhaps matching TRBD1 (5 bases). The CDR3 sequence is 15 residues long. V was shortened by 7 bases and J by 2 bases, with 18 bases between the two germline ends. Looked up from germline, CDR1 is SGHTA and CDR2 is FQGNSA. The whole variable domain, filled in from reference TRBV7-2 and TRBJ2-7, reads GAGVSQSPSNKVTEKGKDVELRCDPISGHTALYWYRQSLGQGLEFLIYFQGNSAPDKSGLPSDRFSAERTGGSVSTLTIQRTQQEDSAVYLCASTQQVGHTYEQYFGPGTRLTVT.

The CDR3 DNA reads as TGTGCCAGCAGCTTTCTTCAGGGTCGCTACGAGCAGTACTTC. It codes for CASSFLQGRYEQYF. This chain links TRBV7-2 with TRBJ2-7; possibly TRBD1 for D (5 bases). CDR1 and CDR2 (germline): SGHTA, FQGNSA. The CDR3 covers 14 residues. The V end was cut by 3 bases, the J end by 3 bases, with 12 bases between.

This clonotype showed up just a few times. The CDR3 nucleotides read TGTGCCAGCCGGACGGCGGCAGGGTTCAAGCAGTACTTC. This translates into CASRTAAGFKQYF. The J gene is TRBJ2-7, the V gene TRBV7-2; TRBD1 might be the D (5 bases). CDR3 size: 13 residues. V gave up 8 bases and J gave up 8 bases, with 19 bases separating them. The V gene's germline CDR1 is SGHTA and CDR2 FQGNSA.

The V and J genes are TRBV4-2 and TRBJ2-1; TRBD2 matches at 8 bases. Germline V lookup: CDR1 LGHNA, CDR2 YNFKEQ. The length of the CDR3 is 16 residues. V lost 0 bases, J lost 6 bases, and 7 bases stayed unmatched. CDR3 bases: TGTGCCAGCAGCCAAGATACAGCGGGAGATCTCAATGAGCAGTTCTTC. This codes for CASSQDTAGDLNEQFF.

The chain uses TRBV7-6 and TRBJ1-3, with D maybe TRBD1 (5 bases). Looked up from germline, CDR1 is SGHVS and CDR2 is FNYEAQ. The CDR3 runs 17 residues. V was cut by 5 bases and J by 0 bases, with 17 bases left in between. CDR3 nucleotides: TGTGCCAGCAGCCCGTACACAGGATGGGGCTCTGGAAACACCATATATTTT. Encoded protein: CASSPYTGWGSGNTIYF. Full variable domain (missing parts from reference TRBV7-6 and TRBJ1-3): GAGVSQSPRYKVTKRGQDVALRCDPISGHVSLYWYRQALGQGPEFLTYFNYEAQQDKSGLPNDRFSAERPEGSISTLTIQRTEQRDSAMYRCASSPYTGWGSGNTIYFGEGSWLTVV.

The chain has TRBV29-1 and TRBJ2-1, with 8 bases that match TRBD2. The CDR3 sequence is 15 residues long. CDR1 SQVTM and CDR2 ANQGSEA come from the germline V gene. V was pared by 3 bases and J by 4 bases, with 8 bases of the junction left unmatched. CDR3 coding DNA: TGCAGCGTTGAGGTCCGGGCGGGGGGATACAATGAGCAGTTCTTC. Protein sequence: CSVEVRAGGYNEQFF.

This clonotype was seen a few times. The V call is TRBV12-3 or TRBV12-4, the J call TRBJ2-1; 9 bases are shared with TRBD2. V dropped 3 bases and J dropped 2; count of bases not matched to a gene: 5. This CDR3 is built from 16 residues. CDR3 loop: CASSFSLAGAYNEQFF. The CDR3, as DNA: TGTGCCAGCAGTTTCTCCTTAGCGGGGGCCTACAATGAGCAGTTCTTC.

This clonotype occurred many times. The chain carries TRBV7-2 and TRBJ2-5, with D possibly matching TRBD1 (5 bases). CDR3 size: 13 residues. The V and J ends lost 5 bases and 6 bases respectively, with 13 bases between them. In germline, CDR1 is SGHTA, CDR2 FQGNSA. CDR3 loop: CASSPWGSKTQYF. The CDR3 bases are TGTGCCAGCAGCCCCTGGGGCTCCAAGACCCAGTACTTC.

The rearrangement links TRBV23-1 to TRBJ2-7, with TRBD1 matching 8 bases. TRBV23-1 is assigned to the ORF class and has an uncertain function. V shed 2 bases, J shed 5 bases, and the junction held 23 bases outside the gene matches. The CDR3 has 20 residues. The CDR3: CASSQDGGRGLIFVVHEQYF. CDR3 sequence (DNA): TGCGCCAGCAGTCAAGACGGTGGCAGGGGGCTGATTTTTGTTGTCCACGAGCAGTACTTC.

The chain recombines TRBV7-9 with TRBJ1-1; weak D call: TRBD1 (6 bases). The CDR3 totals 15 residues. Deletions cut 3 bases from V and 1 base from J, with 12 bases between. In germline, CDR1 is SEHNR, CDR2 FQNEAQ (reference sequence). The DNA for the CDR3 is TGTGCCAGCAGCTTTGCACAGGGATCGAACACTGAAGCTTTCTTT. Its translation: CASSFAQGSNTEAFF. Drawing the rest from reference TRBV7-9 and TRBJ1-1, the complete variable domain is DTGVSQNPRHKITKRGQNVTFRCDPISEHNRLYWYRQTLGQGPEFLTYFQNEAQLEKSRLLSDRFSAERPKGSFSTLEIQRTEQGDSAMYLCASSFAQGSNTEAFFGQGTRLTVV.